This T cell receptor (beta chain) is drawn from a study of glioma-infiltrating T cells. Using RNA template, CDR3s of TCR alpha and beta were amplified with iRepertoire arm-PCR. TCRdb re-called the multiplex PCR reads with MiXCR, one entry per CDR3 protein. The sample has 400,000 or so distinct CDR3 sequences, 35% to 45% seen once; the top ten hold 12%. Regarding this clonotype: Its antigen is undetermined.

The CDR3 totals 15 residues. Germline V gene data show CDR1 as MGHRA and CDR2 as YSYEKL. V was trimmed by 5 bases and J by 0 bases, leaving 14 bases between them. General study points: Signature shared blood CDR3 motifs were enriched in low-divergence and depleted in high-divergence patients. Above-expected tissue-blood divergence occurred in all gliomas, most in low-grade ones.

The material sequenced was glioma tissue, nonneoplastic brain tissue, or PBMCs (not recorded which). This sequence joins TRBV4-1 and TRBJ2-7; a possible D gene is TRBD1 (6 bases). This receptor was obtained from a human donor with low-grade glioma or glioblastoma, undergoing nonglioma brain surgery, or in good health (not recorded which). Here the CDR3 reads CASSLLTGSSYEQYF. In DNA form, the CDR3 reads TGCGCCAGCAGCTTACTGACAGGAAGCTCCTACGAGCAGTACTTC.